The 20 T cell receptor beta chains given below trace back to one sample, sequenced in a study of PD-L1 blockade in urothelial cancer. The time point: peripheral blood 6 weeks after treatment start. Sequencing used immunoSEQ multiplex PCR; TCRdb keeps in-frame clones, though not all of them. The data contain some 19,000 clones, approximately 82% of them singletons. Sequencing was performed on PBMCs, taken around atezolizumab (anti-PD-L1) treatment. The source is a man aged 45-65 years with urothelial cancer.

The V gene is TRBV19, the J gene TRBJ1-5, with D possibly matching TRBD1 (5 bases). This CDR3 has 14 residues. V lost 6 bases and J 5 bases, leaving 14 bases between the germline ends. CDR1 is LNHDA, CDR2 SQIVND, per germline (reference sequence). In nucleotides, the CDR3 is TGTGCCAGTAGCCGATTAGGAGGGGATCAGCCCCAGCATTTT. The encoded protein is CASSRLGGDQPQHF.

There are a few counts of this clone. The chain links TRBV5-1 to TRBJ1-1; D is uncertain. CDR1 and CDR2 from the germline V gene are SGHRS and YFSETQ. The CDR3 is 16 amino acids. V was shortened by 0 bases and J by 0 bases, with 12 bases between the two germline ends. The CDR3 DNA reads as TGCGCCAGCAGCTTGGAGGCAGGCCTAATGAACACTGAAGCTTTCTTT. It is translated as CASSLEAGLMNTEAFF.

The chain uses TRBV6-5 and TRBJ2-3; 7 bases map to TRBD2. This CDR3 has 15 amino acids. The V and J ends lost 6 bases and 0 bases, in that order; junction bases with no gene match: 6. Germline V gene data show CDR1 as MNHEY and CDR2 as SVGAGI. This CDR3 is CASSPGTTSTDTQYF. The CDR3 DNA is TGTGCCAGCAGCCCCGGGACTACCAGCACAGATACGCAGTATTTT.

The J gene is TRBJ2-3, the V gene TRBV2; no reliable D call. Trimming removed 5 bases at V and 1 base at J, with 10 bases between. Germline V gene sequence: CDR1 SNHLY, CDR2 FYNNEI. CDR3 length: 14 amino acids. The CDR3 loop reads CASSRGRGTDTQYF. The CDR3 DNA follows: TGTGCCAGCAGTCGAGGAAGAGGCACAGATACGCAGTATTTT.

The CDR3 loop is CASSLVSTEAFF. As DNA, the CDR3 is TGTGCCAGCAGCTTAGTCTCCACTGAAGCTTTCTTT. The V and J genes are TRBV11-2 and TRBJ1-1, with D unclear. From germline, CDR1 is SGHAT and CDR2 FQNNGV. Trimming shortened V by 1 base and J by 4 bases, and 4 bases separated the two germline ends. The CDR3 consists of 12 residues.

The chain is built from TRBV7-3 and TRBJ1-1, with 9 bases matching TRBD1. The length of the CDR3 is 15 residues. V shed 6 bases and J 1 base; nucleotides not matched to a gene: 6. From germline, CDR1 is SGHTA and CDR2 FQGTGA. DNA of the CDR3: TGTGCCAGCAGGATACAGGGGGCCCGGAACACTGAAGCTTTCTTT. This encodes CASRIQGARNTEAFF.

The V call is TRBV7-2, the J call TRBJ2-1; 9 bases are a match to TRBD1. CDR3 length equals 16 residues. Germline-derived CDR1 and CDR2 are SGHTA and FQGNSA. J lost 7 bases, V lost 4 bases, and 11 bases had no gene match. CDR3 protein: CASSYQAQGARNEQFF. The CDR3 DNA reads TGTGCCAGCAGCTATCAAGCACAGGGGGCGAGGAATGAGCAGTTCTTC.

This clone was counted only a few times. V and J are TRBV18 and TRBJ1-2; 7 bases line up with TRBD1. J lost 3 bases, V lost 2 bases, and 6 bases had no gene match. Germline CDR1 KGHSH, CDR2 LQKENI. This CDR3 has 15 residues. The CDR3 DNA sequence: TGTGCCAGCTCACCATCAGCAGGGGGAGACTATGGCTACACCTTC. As protein: CASSPSAGGDYGYTF.

CDR3 loop: CASSRWTGSQPQHF. CDR3 bases: TGTGCCAGCAGCCGATGGACAGGAAGTCAGCCCCAGCATTTT. This chain connects TRBV5-6 to TRBJ1-5; 7 bases map to TRBD1. This CDR3 has 14 amino acids. From germline, CDR1 is SGHDT and CDR2 YYEEEE. V trimming: 4 bases; J trimming: 6 bases; junction bases outside the gene matches: 7.

This clone is classed as medium-sized. The J gene is TRBJ2-1, the V gene TRBV2, with 7 bases aligning to TRBD1. CDR1 is SNHLY, CDR2 FYNNEI, per germline. V gave up 3 bases and J gave up 9 bases; unmatched junction bases: 8. The CDR3 contains 14 residues. The DNA of the CDR3 is TGTGCCAGCAGTGATACAGGGGCCTGGGGTGAGCAGTTCTTC. As protein: CASSDTGAWGEQFF.

This clone was recorded a few times. The gene calls are TRBV6-1 and TRBJ1-1; D might be TRBD1 (5 bases). The CDR3 runs to 15 residues. The germline V gene has CDR1 MNHNS and CDR2 SASEGT. Trimming removed 6 bases at V and 0 bases at J, with 14 bases between. This CDR3 reads CASRPTTEMNTEAFF. The CDR3 DNA reads as TGTGCCAGCAGGCCAACGACAGAAATGAACACTGAAGCTTTCTTT.

The chain carries TRBV5-1 and TRBJ2-3, with D possibly matching TRBD2 (7 bases). Trimming took off 4 bases at V and 0 bases at J, with 15 bases between the two ends. Germline V gives CDR1 SGHRS, CDR2 YFSETQ. This CDR3 contains 16 residues. CDR3 nucleotide sequence: TGCGCCAGCAGCCGGGGAGGGGGGGGAAGCACAGATACGCAGTATTTT. It is translated as CASSRGGGGSTDTQYF.

This chain uses TRBV7-6 with TRBJ2-1, with TRBD1 identical over 12 bases. The germline V gene has CDR1 SGHVS and CDR2 FNYEAQ. The CDR3 runs to 15 residues. J was trimmed by 10 bases and V by 5 bases; bases with no gene match: 9. CDR3 protein: CASSLGQGAFREQFF. For the CDR3, the DNA is TGTGCCAGCAGCCTGGGACAGGGGGCCTTTAGGGAGCAGTTCTTC.

This clone was detected only once. This rearrangement joins TRBV14 to TRBJ1-1; 7 bases are a match to TRBD1. Germline CDR1 is SGHDN and CDR2 is FVKESK. Unmatched junction bases numbered 9, after V lost 2 bases and J lost 6 bases. There are 15 residues in the CDR3. CDR3 sequence reads: CASSQTKGAYAEAFF. CDR3 DNA: TGTGCCAGCAGCCAAACCAAGGGGGCGTACGCTGAAGCTTTCTTT.

This clone has just one count. The chain carries TRBV5-1 and TRBJ2-3, with 12 bases fitting TRBD2. The V segment lost 1 base and the J segment 3 bases; nucleotides outside the gene matches: 6. The CDR3 contains 17 residues. Germline V gene sequence: CDR1 SGHRS, CDR2 YFSETQ. The CDR3 nucleotides are TGCGCCAGCAGCTTGCTCTCTAGCGGGAGGGCAACAGATACGCAGTATTTT. Its protein product is CASSLLSSGRATDTQYF.

V and J are TRBV27 and TRBJ1-2, with D tentatively TRBD1 (5 bases). V was clipped by 3 bases and J by 6 bases, with 32 bases between them. The CDR3 totals 20 residues. Germline V gene sequence: CDR1 MNHEY, CDR2 SMNVEV (reference sequence). The CDR3 region has the DNA TGTGCCAGCAGTTTTCCCCAGGGAAGCTCTTGGGTTTTTGTTGTAAATGGCTACACCTTC. It translates to CASSFPQGSSWVFVVNGYTF.

J is TRBJ2-5 and V is TRBV9; 7 nucleotides line up with TRBD2. V lost 1 base, J lost 1 base, and 10 bases stayed unmatched. Germline CDR1 and CDR2: SGDLS and YYNGEE. The CDR3 loop spans 17 amino acids. CDR3 nucleotide sequence: TGTGCCAGCAGCGTATCAATGGCTAGCGGCAGCCAAGAGACCCAGTACTTC. This codes for CASSVSMASGSQETQYF.

Only a few counts were recorded for this clone. The J gene is TRBJ2-3, the V gene TRBV2; a weak D match, TRBD2 (6 bases). With 9 bases removed from V and 1 base from J, the gap between germline ends came to 17 bases. CDR1 is SNHLY and CDR2 is FYNNEI in the germline V gene. The CDR3 is made up of 15 amino acids. CDR3 bases: TGTGCCAGTCGGCAGGGCGGGGCAGGCACAGATACGCAGTATTTT. Translated, it gives CASRQGGAGTDTQYF.

This rearrangement joins TRBV19 to TRBJ1-4; D not certain. Trimming pared 3 bases from V and 8 bases from J, leaving 13 bases between. The CDR3 runs 14 residues. Germline V lookup: CDR1 LNHDA, CDR2 SQIVND (reference sequence). This CDR3 reads CASSIQAEGEKLFF. The CDR3 DNA reads as TGTGCCAGTAGTATCCAGGCGGAGGGAGAAAAACTGTTTTTT.

This chain connects TRBV5-1 to TRBJ1-1; D unclear. This CDR3 spans 13 amino acids. Trimming removed 0 bases from V and 1 base from J, with 4 bases in between. CDR1 and CDR2 from the germline V gene are SGHRS and YFSETQ. The CDR3 nucleotides are TGCGCCAGCAGCTTGGTGGCGAACACTGAAGCTTTCTTT. Encoded protein: CASSLVANTEAFF. The full variable domain, its missing parts supplied by reference TRBV5-1 and TRBJ1-1, is KAGVTQTPRYLIKTRGQQVTLSCSPISGHRSVSWYQQTPGQGLQFLFEYFSETQRNKGNFPGRFSGRQFSNSRSEMNVSTLELGDSALYLCASSLVANTEAFFGQGTRLTVV.